This TCR beta chain stems from a study of cytomegalovirus exposure and HLA in healthy donors. About the study: A previous analysis identified around 120 million unique TCR beta sequences derived from around 200 million T cells. General observations from the study: Sequencing likely produced, as an artifact, a cluster of highly shared sequence variants. Upon later analysis, TCR association rates were observed to vary by HLA locus, being highest for DRB1 and lowest for HLA-C.

From germline, CDR1 is MNHEY and CDR2 SVGAGI. This CDR3 has 16 residues. After removal of 2 bases from V and 4 bases from J, the junction contained 5 bases not matched to a gene. In regard to this clone: Antigen: not known.

13 Jbeta primers and 60 Vbeta primers were used for the PCR. Data came from immunoSEQ multiplex PCR; TCRdb stores just in-frame clones and leaves some out. The table shows more than 150,000 clones, with 76% occurring only once. The V and J genes are TRBV6-5 and TRBJ2-3; 11 bases align to TRBD1. The sequenced sample was PBMCs. This clonotype was sampled from a man aged 18 to 30 in good health and CMV-seronegative. The CDR3 DNA reads as TGTGCCAGCAGTTACGGACAGGGGGCCCCTGCAGATACGCAGTATTTT. It yields the protein CASSYGQGAPADTQYF.